This TCR beta chain appears in the sequencing data of a study of blood T cell repertoires in COVID-19. Study at large: Sites across the United States, Italy and Spain contributed samples from acute and convalescent COVID-19. PBMCs, B-cell-depleted T cells, or T cells provided the cDNA or gDNA that made up the material.

Only in-frame clones appear in the TCRdb table, and some are missing; sequencing was by immunoSEQ multiplex PCR. The sample yields about 480,000 clones, around nine tenths seen once. V lost 4 bases to trimming and J lost 4 bases; unmatched junction nucleotides: 8. Germline V gives CDR1 SGHNT, CDR2 YYREEE (reference sequence). The CDR3 is 15 amino acids. V and J are TRBV5-4 and TRBJ2-1; 7 bases fit TRBD1. What was sequenced was peripheral blood. The source of this sequence is a woman aged 25 to 39 with acute or convalescent COVID-19. Written as DNA, the CDR3 is TGTGCCAGCAGCCCAACGGGACAGTTATACAATGAGCAGTTCTTC. Amino acid sequence: CASSPTGQLYNEQFF.